Detailed here is one TCR beta chain. The target antigen is unknown. This sample was included in a study of T cell responses to AZD1222 COVID-19 vaccine. There are 15 residues in the CDR3. Between the trimmed V and J ends, which lost 2 bases and 2 bases, there was a span of 7 bases. Germline values: CDR1 LGHDT, CDR2 YNNKEL (reference sequence). Findings and caveats of the study: Baseline seropositivity occurred in only 5 or 6 AZD1222 recipients. Vaccine-associated CD4 TCRs ranged over spike, dominating at 160-218 and 743-854. No repertoire was sampled before or during the peak T cell response, only after it. Donors were chiefly white British, with a greater number of females, and clonal diversity was perhaps underestimated.

The table came from immunoSEQ multiplex PCR; TCRdb's copy has only in-frame clones and leaves some out. This table has about 120,000 clones, roughly 93% appearing once. The sequencing here drew on peripheral blood, taken on day 0 of AZD1222 vaccination. The TCR comes from an adult in good health. The chain recombines TRBV3-1 (or the pseudogene TRBV3-2) with TRBJ2-6; D gene ambiguous. The CDR3 DNA reads TGTGCCAGCAGCCAATCAGGTGCTGGGGCCAACGTCCTGACTTTC. Its protein is CASSQSGAGANVLTF.